Reported below is one TCR beta chain. This entry comes from a study of blood T cell repertoires in COVID-19. Study background: Specimens from acute and convalescent COVID-19 originated in the United States, Italy and Spain.

Either two negative PCRs, clearance, or symptom resolution qualified Cohort 3 donors as recovered. CDR1 DFQATT and CDR2 SNEGSKA come from the germline V gene (reference sequence). V shed 3 bases and J shed 3 bases, with 13 bases lying between them. CDR3 length: 14 amino acids. Methods used by the authors: Amplifying reference gene primers gave estimates of nucleated cell counts. The repertoire was sequenced with immunoSEQ multiplex PCR; TCRdb's copy has only in-frame clones and lacks some. V and J calls and clone size are those listed in that table; D and trimming were worked out from the DNA. The repertoire holds about 440,000 clones, roughly 91% seen once, with roughly 0.66% in the top ten.

The sample taken for sequencing was PBMCs or T cells enriched from blood (not recorded which). The J gene is TRBJ2-3, the V gene TRBV20-1; D is possibly TRBD2 (6 bases). The TCR comes from a man between 18 and 35 years old who had recovered from COVID-19. The CDR3 region has the DNA TGCAGTGCTAGTCTGGGGGGTACGACAGATACGCAGTATTTT. Translation gives CSASLGGTTDTQYF.